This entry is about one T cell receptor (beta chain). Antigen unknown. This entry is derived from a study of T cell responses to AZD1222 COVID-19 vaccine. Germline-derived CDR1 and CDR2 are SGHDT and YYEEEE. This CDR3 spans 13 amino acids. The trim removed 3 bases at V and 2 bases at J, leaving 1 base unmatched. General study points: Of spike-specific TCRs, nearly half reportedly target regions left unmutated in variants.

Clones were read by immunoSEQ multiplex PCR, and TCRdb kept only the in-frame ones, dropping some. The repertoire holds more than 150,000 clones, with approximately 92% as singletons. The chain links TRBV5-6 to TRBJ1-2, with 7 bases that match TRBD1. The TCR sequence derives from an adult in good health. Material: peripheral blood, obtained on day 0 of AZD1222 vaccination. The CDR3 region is CASSSGGNYGYTF. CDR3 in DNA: TGTGCCAGCAGCTCAGGGGGAAACTATGGCTACACCTTC.